The sequence of this T cell receptor beta chain was determined in a study of blood T cell repertoires in COVID-19. Libraries were prepared by immunoSEQ multiplex PCR; TCRdb keeps only in-frame clonotypes and omits some of them. This table holds roughly 380,000 clones, 85% found once. The CDR3 runs to 18 residues. This chain uses TRBV21-1 with TRBJ1-6; the table calls TRBD1, which could not be checked here. TRBV21-1 is a pseudogene locus. The origin of this receptor is a woman aged 18-29 years with acute or convalescent COVID-19. Material for sequencing was peripheral blood. This CDR3 is CARREDRGLWALRSPLHF. For the CDR3, the DNA is TGTGCCAGAAGAGAGGACAGGGGGCTCTGGGCCCTCCGTTCACCCCTCCACTTT.